A selection of T cell receptor beta chains follows, all from one sample in a study of CD8+ T cells in alopecia areata. Some clones are missing from TCRdb's copy, which holds only in-frame ones; the method was immunoSEQ multiplex PCR. Altogether fewer than 250,000 clones are present, around two fifths being singletons, with the ten largest covering about 0.48%. Sequenced material: CD4+ T cells sorted from blood, taken at approximately week 34, from a patient treated with tofacitinib. The receptors shown here come from a human donor with alopecia areata. Each CDR3 is given with its conserved first and last residue. The D gene is left open where the match is weak. Size tells how often a clone was seen (once, few, many) or the class of an expanded clone, and some rows leave it out.

DNA | CDR3 | size | D | J | V
TGCGCCAGCAGCCTTGGACCAAGTGGGGATGAGCAGTTCTTC | CASSLGPSGDEQFF | - | - | TRBJ2-1 | TRBV4-1
TGTGCCAGTAGTCCACTAACAGGGAACACTGAAGCTTTCTTT | CASSPLTGNTEAFF | few | - | TRBJ1-1 | TRBV19
TGTGCCTGGAGTGGGCAGGGGGCCTTCAAGCCCCAGCATTTT | CAWSGQGAFKPQHF | - | TRBD1 | TRBJ1-5 | TRBV30
TGTGCCTGGAGTGGGGATCGGAATCAGCCCCAGCATTTT | CAWSGDRNQPQHF | - | - | TRBJ1-5 | TRBV30
TGCAGCGTTGCTTTGGGACAGGGCCCTAATGAAAAACTGTTTTTT | CSVALGQGPNEKLFF | - | TRBD1 | TRBJ1-4 | TRBV29-1
TGTGCCAGCAGCTCGGACACATGGGAGACCCAGTACTTC | CASSSDTWETQYF | - | - | TRBJ2-5 | TRBV7-6
TGCGCCAGCAGCCAAACGGGAGTGCCGACCCAGTACTTC | CASSQTGVPTQYF | few | - | TRBJ2-5 | TRBV4-1
TGTGCCAGCAGCTTGACAGGTGTCCTCCACTTT | CASSLTGVLHF | - | - | TRBJ1-6 | TRBV5-6
TGTGCCAGCTCACCAGGGAGCAATCAGCCCCAGCATTTT | CASSPGSNQPQHF | - | - | TRBJ1-5 | TRBV18
TGTGCCTGGGTGGGACAGGGATCGAACACTGAAGCTTTCTTT | CAWVGQGSNTEAFF | - | TRBD1 | TRBJ1-1 | TRBV30
TGTGCCAGCAGGGGTGCAGACACAGATACGCAGTATTTT | CASRGADTDTQYF | - | - | TRBJ2-3 | TRBV7-3
TGCAGCGTTGAGAGAATAGGCGGATTCTACGAGCAGTACTTC | CSVERIGGFYEQYF | few | - | TRBJ2-7 | TRBV29-1
TGCGCCAGCAGCCGACAGGGGGGCTTGAACACTGAAGCTTTCTTT | CASSRQGGLNTEAFF | - | TRBD1 | TRBJ1-1 | TRBV5-1
TGTGCTAGTGGTTTGGTACCGTCTAGCGGGGCCAGCAATGAGCAGTTCTTC | CASGLVPSSGASNEQFF | few | TRBD2 | TRBJ2-1 | TRBV12-5
TGCGCCAGCAGCTTGGCAGGGCCCCAATATAATTCACCCCTCCACTTT | CASSLAGPQYNSPLHF | - | - | TRBJ1-6 | TRBV5-1
TGTGCCATCAGAATACCGGGACCTCGGTCCTACGAGCAGTACTTC | CAIRIPGPRSYEQYF | many | - | TRBJ2-7 | TRBV10-3
TGCGCCAGCAGCCGTGATTCTGGGGCCAACGTCCTGACTTTC | CASSRDSGANVLTF | - | - | TRBJ2-6 | TRBV5-1